The source of this T cell receptor (beta chain) is a study of T cell repertoires in cytomegalovirus infection. Study in general: Selected CMV epitopes included recently identified HLA-C-restricted ones as well as well-studied HLA-B-restricted ones. Shared public TCR beta signatures pointed to both CMV infection and a matching HLA type.

From the reads, TCRdb called clonotypes with MiXCR, one entry per CDR3 protein. The data contain around 500,000 distinct CDR3 sequences, about 42% of them singletons. For this clonotype: The target antigen is unknown.

Findings and limits, study-wide: In two of eight donors, the top clonotype was HLA-C-restricted CMV-specific. Cumulative frequency (of public TCR beta family members) identified carriers of CMV plus the relevant HLA.

Per germline, CDR1 SGHVS and CDR2 FNYEAQ. This CDR3 spans 14 amino acids. With 2 bases removed from V and 0 bases from J, the gap between germline ends came to 8 bases. This TCR came from a human donor in good health (CMV status not recorded). Some clones in this sample may be carry-over from other donors' samples. Sample: cultured PBMCs, taken from culture after CMV antigen stimulation. The genes are TRBV7-6 and TRBJ2-7, with D unresolved. In DNA, the CDR3 is TGTGCCAGCAGCTTAAAGGCCGCCTCCTACGAGCAGTACTTC. Translation: CASSLKAASYEQYF.